Listed below are T cell receptor beta chains from one sample, sequenced in a study of CD8+CD57+ T cells in acquired aplastic anemia. TCRdb redid the calling of the reads with MiXCR, one entry per CDR3 protein. The table has around 500,000 distinct CDR3 sequences, less than 35% seen once. The sequencing sample was made of sorted CD4+, CD8+, or CD8+CD57+ T cells (not recorded which) from PBMCs. The receptor source for this set is a human donor with aplastic anemia. The CDR3 runs from the conserved cysteine through the conserved F or W. A D gene is named only where the DNA matches it firmly. Not every row has a clone size; where given, it reads once, few, many or a size class.

J gene: TRBJ2-7; clone size: many; D gene: -; V gene: TRBV7-2; CDR3 DNA: TGTGCCAGCAGCCAGAGGTTCGAGCAGTACTTC; CDR3 protein: CASSQRFEQYF
J gene: TRBJ2-7; clone size: -; D gene: -; V gene: TRBV25-1; CDR3 DNA: TGTGCCAGCAGTAGGGGGACCGGGGAGCTGTACTTC; CDR3 protein: CASSRGTGELYF
J gene: TRBJ1-2; clone size: many; D gene: -; V gene: TRBV12-3/TRBV12-4; CDR3 DNA: TGTGCCAGCAGCAGGTCTTCGAATGGCTACACCTTC; CDR3 protein: CASSRSSNGYTF
J gene: TRBJ2-7; clone size: many; D gene: -; V gene: TRBV7-9; CDR3 DNA: TGTGCCAGCAGCTTAGGTGGCCGTTCGTCCTACGAGCAGTACTTC; CDR3 protein: CASSLGGRSSYEQYF
J gene: TRBJ1-5; clone size: many; D gene: TRBD1; V gene: TRBV29-1; CDR3 DNA: TGCAGCGTGGGAGGACAGGGGGCTAATCAGCCCCAGCATTTT; CDR3 protein: CSVGGQGANQPQHF
J gene: TRBJ1-2; clone size: many; D gene: TRBD1; V gene: TRBV12-3/TRBV12-4; CDR3 DNA: TGTGCCAGCAGCACGGACAGGGTACATGGCTACACCTTC; CDR3 protein: CASSTDRVHGYTF
J gene: TRBJ2-6; clone size: -; D gene: -; V gene: TRBV2; CDR3 DNA: TGTGCCAGCAGTGAACGCTTGACTTTC; CDR3 protein: CASSERLTF
J gene: TRBJ2-7; clone size: -; D gene: -; V gene: TRBV11-2; CDR3 DNA: TGTGCCAGCCGCCGAACCGCGGGTGGGAGGATATCCTCCTACGAGCAGTACTTC; CDR3 protein: CASRRTAGGRISSYEQYF
J gene: TRBJ1-1; clone size: -; D gene: -; V gene: TRBV19; CDR3 DNA: TGTGCCAGTAAGAACAGGGAAGGGTCGGGCACTGAAGCTTTCTTT; CDR3 protein: CASKNREGSGTEAFF
J gene: TRBJ1-5; clone size: many; D gene: -; V gene: TRBV2; CDR3 DNA: TGTGCCAGCAGTCGGCGGACGGGTGATCAGCCCCAGCATTTT; CDR3 protein: CASSRRTGDQPQHF
J gene: TRBJ1-4; clone size: -; D gene: TRBD1; V gene: TRBV19; CDR3 DNA: TGTGCCAGTAGTATTGTCGGGACAGGGCGTGAAAAATTGTTTTTT; CDR3 protein: CASSIVGTGREKLFF
J gene: TRBJ1-1; clone size: -; D gene: -; V gene: TRBV5-1; CDR3 DNA: TGCGCCAGCAGCTTAAAAGGGGCCGCAGGGACTGAAGCTTTCTTT; CDR3 protein: CASSLKGAAGTEAFF
J gene: TRBJ2-2; clone size: few; D gene: -; V gene: TRBV7-2; CDR3 DNA: TGTGCCAGCAGCTCCGCCGTTGCGGTCGGGGGGCTGTTTTTT; CDR3 protein: CASSSAVAVGGLFF
J gene: TRBJ1-2; clone size: many; D gene: TRBD1; V gene: TRBV9; CDR3 DNA: TGTGCCAGCAGCCAGACAGGGGCCGCCTATGGCTACACCTTC; CDR3 protein: CASSQTGAAYGYTF
J gene: TRBJ2-3; clone size: many; D gene: -; V gene: TRBV20-1; CDR3 DNA: TGCAGTGCTAGGCTAGACGGCACAGATACGCAGTATTTT; CDR3 protein: CSARLDGTDTQYF
J gene: TRBJ2-5; clone size: -; D gene: TRBD1; V gene: TRBV2; CDR3 DNA: TGTGCCAGCAGTACCGGGACAGGGTTCGTCGAGACCCAGTACTTC; CDR3 protein: CASSTGTGFVETQYF
J gene: TRBJ2-7; clone size: -; D gene: TRBD2; V gene: TRBV19; CDR3 DNA: TGTGCCAGTAGTATTGGTGGGGAGGGGGAGCAGTACTTC; CDR3 protein: CASSIGGEGEQYF
J gene: TRBJ1-2; clone size: many; D gene: -; V gene: TRBV5-1; CDR3 DNA: TGCGCCAGCAGCTTTTATGAGGTGTCCCTCGGCTATGGCTACACCTTC; CDR3 protein: CASSFYEVSLGYGYTF
J gene: TRBJ1-5; clone size: many; D gene: -; V gene: TRBV29-1; CDR3 DNA: TGCAGCGTAGAGGAAGGGGGCAATCAGCCCCAGCATTTT; CDR3 protein: CSVEEGGNQPQHF
J gene: TRBJ1-6; clone size: once; D gene: -; V gene: TRBV27; CDR3 DNA: TGTGCCAGCAGAGGCTGGTCCGCCGAGACCCCCCTCCACTTT; CDR3 protein: CASRGWSAETPLHF
J gene: TRBJ1-5; clone size: -; D gene: -; V gene: TRBV10-3; CDR3 DNA: TGTGCCATCAGTTACGGGGTTGGACAGCCCCAGCATTTT; CDR3 protein: CAISYGVGQPQHF
J gene: TRBJ2-7; clone size: many; D gene: -; V gene: TRBV25-1; CDR3 DNA: TGTGCCAGCAGTAGGATTTACGAGCAGTACTTC; CDR3 protein: CASSRIYEQYF